What follows is one TCR beta chain and its context. Its specificity is unknown. In the library, each TCR cDNA molecule bore its own unique molecular identifier. TCRdb reprocessed the 5' RACE reads via MiXCR and lists one record per CDR3 protein. The sample comprises tens of thousands of distinct CDR3 sequences, around 13% of which are singletons, and 50% to 65% rests with the top ten. The sample originates from a study of spatial heterogeneity in lung cancer. Whole-study context: The count of detected beta-chain sequences consistently exceeded that of alpha-chain sequences. An average of more than ten raw reads was observed per unique TCR and UMI combination. Whole-study findings and limits: The appearance of ubiquitous expanded tumor TCRs in blood was greater at resection than follow-up.

This CDR3 spans 15 amino acids. The junction had 8 bases not matched to a gene; V was cut back by 5 bases and J by 1 base. CDR1 MDHEN and CDR2 SYDVKM come from the germline V gene. Time point denoted: sample taken at primary tumor resection. Material for sequencing was whole RNA from tumor, nontumor lung or frozen PBMC, left unsorted. The sample here was PBMCs, taken at surgery. The chain is built from TRBV28 and TRBJ2-7; 7 bases are a match to TRBD1. The TCR comes from a male donor with early-stage non-small cell lung cancer. CDR3 loop: CASSRGGHGSYEQYF. CDR3 nucleotide sequence: TGTGCCAGCAGTCGAGGGGGCCACGGTTCCTACGAGCAGTACTTC.